The present entry profiles one T cell receptor beta chain with its context. The source of the sample is a study of cytomegalovirus exposure and HLA in healthy donors. The primer mix had 60 Vbeta and 13 Jbeta primers. The assay was immunoSEQ multiplex PCR, and TCRdb's table has in-frame clones only and misses some. This table has 150,000 to 200,000 clones, roughly four fifths appearing once. Germline assignment: CDR1 SGHRS and CDR2 YFSETQ. The CDR3 extends over 17 amino acids. With V trimmed by 1 base and J by 8 bases, 14 bases remained unmatched. The rearrangement uses TRBV5-1 and TRBJ2-1; 8 nucleotides match TRBD2. The receptor was isolated from a man aged 18 to 30 in good health and CMV-seronegative. The sample consisted of PBMCs. For the CDR3, the DNA is TGCGCCAGCAGCTTGAATAACTTGGCGGGAGGATTTGATGAGCAGTTCTTC. Amino acids: CASSLNNLAGGFDEQFF.